The following is a TCR beta chain sequence with its context. Its specificity is unknown. This specimen belongs to a study of CD8+ T cells in alopecia areata. TCR sequencing used cDNA made by reverse transcription of extracted RNA. Method: immunoSEQ multiplex PCR; TCRdb's copy keeps in-frame clones and lacks some. Of 95,000 to 120,000 clones listed, 55% to 60% are singletons. Treatment denoted: oral pan-JAK inhibitor, 5-10 mg twice daily. This CDR3 is 14 amino acids long. V dropped 5 bases and J dropped 3 bases, with 13 bases sitting between them. Per germline, CDR1 SGHAT and CDR2 FQNNGV. Regarding the study as a whole: Mouse data revealed clearer TCR sharing than patient data did, a gap possibly tied to HLA. On tofacitinib, scalp clonality and expanded CD8+ clones among top 100 fell significantly. Normal skin contains resident alphabeta T cells, and these are also sequenced in scalp samples.

The starting material was CD4+ T cells sorted from blood, obtained at week 24, from a patient treated with tofacitinib. The chain uses TRBV11-2 and TRBJ1-2, with D unresolved. The TCR was taken from a human donor with alopecia areata. The CDR3 coding sequence is TGTGCCAGCAGCGGCTGGGGTAGGGACTATGGCTACACCTTC. Translated, it gives CASSGWGRDYGYTF.